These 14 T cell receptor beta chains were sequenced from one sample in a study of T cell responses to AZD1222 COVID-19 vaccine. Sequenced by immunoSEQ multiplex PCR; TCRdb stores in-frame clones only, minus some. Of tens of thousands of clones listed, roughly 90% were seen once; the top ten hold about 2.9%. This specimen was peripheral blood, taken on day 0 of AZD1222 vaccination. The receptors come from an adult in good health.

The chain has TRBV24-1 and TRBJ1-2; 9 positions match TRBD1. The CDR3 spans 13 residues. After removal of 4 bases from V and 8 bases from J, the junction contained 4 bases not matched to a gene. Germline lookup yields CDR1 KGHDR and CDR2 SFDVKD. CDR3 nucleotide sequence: TGTGCCACCAGTGAAGGGGGACAGGGAGGCTACACCTTC. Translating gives CATSEGGQGGYTF.

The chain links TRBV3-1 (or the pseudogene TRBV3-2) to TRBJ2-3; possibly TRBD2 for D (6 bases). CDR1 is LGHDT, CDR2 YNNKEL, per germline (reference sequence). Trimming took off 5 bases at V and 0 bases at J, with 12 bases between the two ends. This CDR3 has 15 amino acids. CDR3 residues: CASSFGGTSTDTQYF. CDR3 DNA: TGTGCCAGCAGCTTCGGGGGTACTAGCACAGATACGCAGTATTTT.

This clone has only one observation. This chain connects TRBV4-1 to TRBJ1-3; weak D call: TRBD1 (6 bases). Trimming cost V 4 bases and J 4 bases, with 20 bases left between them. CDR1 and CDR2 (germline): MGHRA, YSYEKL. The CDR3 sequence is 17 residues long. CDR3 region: CASSPPPGASGGNTIYF. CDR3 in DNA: TGCGCCAGCAGCCCTCCACCAGGGGCGTCGGGCGGAAACACCATATATTTT.

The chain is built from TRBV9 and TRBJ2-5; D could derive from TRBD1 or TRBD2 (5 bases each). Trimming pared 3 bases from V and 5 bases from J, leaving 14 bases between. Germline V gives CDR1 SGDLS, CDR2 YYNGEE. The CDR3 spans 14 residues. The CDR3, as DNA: TGTGCCAGCAGCGGGGGACCTTCACGGGAGACCCAGTACTTC. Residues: CASSGGPSRETQYF. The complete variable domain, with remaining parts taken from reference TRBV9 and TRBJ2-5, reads DSGVTQTPKHLITATGQRVTLRCSPRSGDLSVYWYQQSLDQGLQFLIQYYNGEERAKGNILERFSAQQFPDLHSELNLSSLELGDSALYFCASSGGPSRETQYFGPGTRLLVL.

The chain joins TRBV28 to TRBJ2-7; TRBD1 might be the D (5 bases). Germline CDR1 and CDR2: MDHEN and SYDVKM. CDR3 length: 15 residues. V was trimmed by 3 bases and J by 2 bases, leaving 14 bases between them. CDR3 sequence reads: CASSLQAGITYEQYF. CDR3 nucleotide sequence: TGTGCCAGCAGTTTGCAGGCAGGGATCACCTACGAGCAGTACTTC. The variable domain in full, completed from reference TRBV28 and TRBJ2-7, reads DVKVTQSSRYLVKRTGEKVFLECVQDMDHENMFWYRQDPGLGLRLIYFSYDVKMKEKGDIPEGYSVSREKKERFSLILESASTNQTSMYLCASSLQAGITYEQYFGPGTRLTVT.

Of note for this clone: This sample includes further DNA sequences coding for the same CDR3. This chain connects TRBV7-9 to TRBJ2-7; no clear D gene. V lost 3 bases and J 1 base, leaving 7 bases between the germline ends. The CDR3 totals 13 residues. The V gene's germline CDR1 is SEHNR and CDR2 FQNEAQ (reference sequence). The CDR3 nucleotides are TGTGCCAGCAGCTTGCAGGATTCCTACGAGCAGTACTTC. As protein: CASSLQDSYEQYF.

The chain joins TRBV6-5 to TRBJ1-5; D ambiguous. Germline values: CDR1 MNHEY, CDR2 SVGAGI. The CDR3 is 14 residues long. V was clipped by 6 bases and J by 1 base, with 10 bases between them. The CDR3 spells CASSPVTSNQPQHF. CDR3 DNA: TGTGCCAGCAGCCCAGTAACCAGCAATCAGCCCCAGCATTTT.

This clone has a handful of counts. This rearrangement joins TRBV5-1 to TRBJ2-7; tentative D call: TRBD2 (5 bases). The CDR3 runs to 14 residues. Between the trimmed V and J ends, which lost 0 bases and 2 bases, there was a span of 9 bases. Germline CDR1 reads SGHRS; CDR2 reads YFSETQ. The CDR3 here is CASSLGLATYEQYF. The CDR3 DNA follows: TGCGCCAGCAGCTTGGGGCTAGCAACCTACGAGCAGTACTTC.

Written as DNA, the CDR3 is TGTGCCAGCAGACCGGGAGGGGGCCCAAAGGAGCAGTACTTC. It encodes CASRPGGGPKEQYF. V gene TRBV28 combines with J gene TRBJ2-7; TRBD2 is a possible D gene (8 bases). Trimming pared 6 bases from V and 7 bases from J, leaving 19 bases between. CDR1 and CDR2 from the germline V gene are MDHEN and SYDVKM. The CDR3 consists of 14 residues.

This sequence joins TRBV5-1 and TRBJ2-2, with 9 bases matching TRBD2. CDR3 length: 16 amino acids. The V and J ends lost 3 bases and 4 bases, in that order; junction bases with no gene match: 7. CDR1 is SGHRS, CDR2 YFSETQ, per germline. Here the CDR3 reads CASSSASGELTGELFF. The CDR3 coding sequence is TGCGCCAGCAGCTCCGCTAGCGGGGAGCTCACCGGGGAGCTGTTTTTT. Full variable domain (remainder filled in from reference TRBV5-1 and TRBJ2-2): KAGVTQTPRYLIKTRGQQVTLSCSPISGHRSVSWYQQTPGQGLQFLFEYFSETQRNKGNFPGRFSGRQFSNSRSEMNVSTLELGDSALYLCASSSASGELTGELFFGEGSRLTVL.

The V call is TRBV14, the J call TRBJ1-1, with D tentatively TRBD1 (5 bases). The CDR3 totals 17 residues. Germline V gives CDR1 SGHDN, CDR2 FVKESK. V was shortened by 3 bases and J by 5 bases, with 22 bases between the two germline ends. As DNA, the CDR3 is TGTGCCAGCAGCCATTTATTCGTGGGACGACGTAGGACTGAAGCTTTCTTT. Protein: CASSHLFVGRRRTEAFF.

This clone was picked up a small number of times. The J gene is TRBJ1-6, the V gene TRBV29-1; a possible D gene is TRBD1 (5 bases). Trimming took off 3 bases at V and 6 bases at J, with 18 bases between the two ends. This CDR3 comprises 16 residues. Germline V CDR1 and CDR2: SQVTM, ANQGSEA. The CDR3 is CSVEIDPGPINSPLHF. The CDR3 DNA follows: TGCAGCGTTGAGATAGATCCGGGACCTATTAATTCACCCCTCCACTTT.

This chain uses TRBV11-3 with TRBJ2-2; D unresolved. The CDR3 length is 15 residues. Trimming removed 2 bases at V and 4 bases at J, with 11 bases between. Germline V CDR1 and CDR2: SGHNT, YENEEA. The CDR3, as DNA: TGTGCCAGCAGCTTAAGCTACCTGGGCACCGGGGAGCTGTTTTTT. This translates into CASSLSYLGTGELFF.

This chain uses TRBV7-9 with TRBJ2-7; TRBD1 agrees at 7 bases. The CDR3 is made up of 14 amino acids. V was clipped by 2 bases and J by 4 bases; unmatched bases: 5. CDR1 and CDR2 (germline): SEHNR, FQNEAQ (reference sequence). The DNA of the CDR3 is TGTGCCAGCAGCTTAAGAGGGGGCGCTTACGAGCAGTACTTC. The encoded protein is CASSLRGGAYEQYF.